The 27 T cell receptor beta chains in this list originate from one sample, sequenced in a study of Ad26.COV2.S vaccination and SARS-CoV-2 variants. Treatment indicated: around 19 received Ad26.COV2.S at low or high dose, single or two shots; roughly 5 received placebo; per-sample allocation not given. Sampling happened 63 days after the first vaccine or placebo injection. The protocol was immunoSEQ multiplex PCR, while the TCRdb copy is restricted to in-frame clones and leaves out a portion. The data show hundreds of thousands of clones, approximately 88% seen once. The source material was peripheral blood, sampled in a trial of Ad26.COV2.S vaccine versus placebo. The receptors derive from a person aged 18-60 years who received the Ad26.COV2.S COVID-19 vaccine or a placebo.

This clone has a single count. The gene calls are TRBV7-2 and TRBJ2-1; 8 bases fit TRBD2. The CDR3 is made up of 16 amino acids. Germline CDR1 SGHTA, CDR2 FQGNSA. The junction had 8 bases not matched to a gene; V was cut back by 3 bases and J by 4 bases. Here the CDR3 DNA reads TGTGCCAGCAGCTTGAACCCGACGGGGGGGTACAATGAGCAGTTCTTC. It encodes CASSLNPTGGYNEQFF.

The genes are TRBV4-1 and TRBJ2-7, with D tentatively TRBD2 (7 bases). V shed 4 bases and J shed 0 bases, with 19 bases lying between them. This CDR3 spans 17 amino acids. Germline V lookup: CDR1 MGHRA, CDR2 YSYEKL. The CDR3 is CASSRTHREGTSYEQYF. CDR3 nucleotides: TGCGCCAGCAGCCGGACCCACAGGGAGGGGACCTCCTACGAGCAGTACTTC.

V usage is TRBV3-1 (or the pseudogene TRBV3-2) and J usage is TRBJ1-5; D remains unclear. V was clipped by 1 base and J by 4 bases, with 8 bases between them. Germline-derived CDR1 and CDR2 are LGHDT and YNNKEL (reference sequence). This CDR3 region has 14 residues. CDR3 loop: CASSQGRWNQPQHF. The CDR3 DNA reads TGTGCCAGCAGCCAAGGACGGTGGAATCAGCCCCAGCATTTT.

The chain links TRBV20-1 to TRBJ1-1; no clear D. The germline V and J ends were trimmed by 7 bases and 0 bases, with 6 bases remaining between them. The CDR3 runs to 11 residues. The germline gives CDR1 DFQATT, CDR2 SNEGSKA (reference sequence). The CDR3 region is CSGHLNTEAFF. CDR3 coding DNA: TGCAGTGGACACCTGAACACTGAAGCTTTCTTT.

V usage is TRBV2 and J usage is TRBJ1-4; a weak D match, TRBD1 (5 bases). V dropped 2 bases and J dropped 7 bases, with 17 bases sitting between them. The germline V gene encodes CDR1 SNHLY and CDR2 FYNNEI. CDR3 size: 16 residues. The CDR3 nucleotides read TGTGCCAGCAGTGAAACCCCGTCAGGGTCAGCTGAAAAACTGTTTTTT. It specifies CASSETPSGSAEKLFF.

This clone has more than one count but fewer than ten. The sample contains more than one DNA sequence encoding this CDR3. V is TRBV27 and J is TRBJ2-7, with TRBD1 as a possible D gene (6 bases). The CDR3 is 12 residues long. V was clipped by 6 bases and J by 6 bases, with 12 bases between them. The V gene's germline CDR1 is MNHEY and CDR2 SMNVEV (reference sequence). The CDR3 DNA reads TGTGCCAGCAGCGCAGGGGTAGGCGAGCAGTACTTC. Translating it yields CASSAGVGEQYF.

The chain links TRBV5-6 to TRBJ2-4, with TRBD1 matching 10 bases. Trimming removed 4 bases from V and 7 bases from J; junction bases left unmatched: 5. This CDR3 is built from 14 residues. CDR1 is SGHDT and CDR2 is YYEEEE in the germline V gene. The CDR3 sequence is CASSPGQGRNIQYF. The DNA for the CDR3 is TGTGCCAGCAGCCCGGGACAGGGGAGGAACATTCAGTACTTC.

The chain joins TRBV3-1 (or the pseudogene TRBV3-2) to TRBJ1-2; D ambiguous. The germline V gene has CDR1 LGHDT and CDR2 YNNKEL (reference sequence). The V end lost 5 bases, the J end lost 7 bases, and 14 bases lay between the germline ends. This CDR3 has 13 amino acids. The CDR3 region has the DNA TGTGCCAGCAGCGTCCTCGGGCGTGGTGGCTACACCTTC. Its translation: CASSVLGRGGYTF.

Comment on this clone: One end of the junction does not line up with germline, which may come from a read error. The V and J genes are TRBV30 and TRBJ2-3; 8 bases fit TRBD1. CDR3 length: 15 amino acids. Germline V gene lookup returns CDR1 GTSNPN and CDR2 SVGIG (reference sequence). Written as DNA, the CDR3 is TGTGCCAGGAGCCGGACAGGGCCCTTCACAGATACGCAGTATTTT. This encodes CARSRTGPFTDTQYF. Full variable domain (missing parts from reference TRBV30 and TRBJ2-3): SQTIHQWPATLVQPVGSPLSLECTVEGTSNPNLYWYRQAAGRGLQLLFYSVGIGQISSEVPQNLSASRPQDRQFILSSKKLLLSDSGFYLCARSRTGPFTDTQYFGPGTRLTVL.

This clone was observed a few times. The same CDR3 arises from other DNA sequences in this sample as well. J is TRBJ2-5 and V is TRBV3-1 (or the pseudogene TRBV3-2); D may correspond to TRBD1 or TRBD2 (5 bases each). This CDR3 contains 13 residues. The V end lost 3 bases, the J end lost 3 bases, and 8 bases lay between the germline ends. In germline, CDR1 is LGHDT, CDR2 YNNKEL (reference sequence). The CDR3 region is CASSQGTKETQYF. Here the CDR3 DNA reads TGTGCCAGCAGCCAGGGGACGAAAGAGACCCAGTACTTC.

The chain joins TRBV7-6 to TRBJ2-5, with D possibly TRBD1 on 6 matching bases. The V and J ends lost 4 bases and 1 base respectively, with 16 bases between them. The CDR3 contains 16 residues. Germline-derived CDR1 and CDR2 are SGHVS and FNYEAQ. In DNA, the CDR3 is TGTGCCAGCAGCTCTGCAGCCAGGGGCCTCCAAGAGACCCAGTACTTC. Encoded protein: CASSSAARGLQETQYF.

V and J are TRBV7-2 and TRBJ2-2; D is ambiguous. In germline, CDR1 is SGHTA, CDR2 FQGNSA. CDR3 size: 16 residues. Trimming cost V 1 base and J 2 bases, with 11 bases left between them. This chain's CDR3 is CASSLGFTANTGELFF. CDR3 in DNA: TGTGCCAGCAGCTTAGGCTTTACAGCTAACACCGGGGAGCTGTTTTTT.

This rearrangement joins TRBV4-1 to TRBJ1-1, with 9 bases that match TRBD1. V shed 1 base, J shed 11 bases, and the junction held 8 bases outside the gene matches. CDR1 and CDR2 (germline): MGHRA, YSYEKL. This CDR3 has 14 residues. This chain's CDR3 is CASSQGTGERYAFF. Written as DNA, the CDR3 is TGCGCCAGCAGCCAAGGGACAGGGGAGAGATATGCTTTCTTT.

The table lists this clone with a few counts. The V call is TRBV13, the J call TRBJ1-6, with D uncertain. Germline lookup yields CDR1 PRHDT and CDR2 FYEKMQ (reference sequence). This CDR3 comprises 16 residues. Trimming took off 5 bases at V and 0 bases at J, with 11 bases between the two ends. In nucleotides, the CDR3 is TGTGCCAGCAGCCCACAAGGGAGCTCCTATAATTCACCCCTCCACTTT. Protein: CASSPQGSSYNSPLHF.

This clone was recorded once. The chain uses TRBV14 and TRBJ1-2; no firm D call. The ends were cut back, 5 bases at V and 7 bases at J, with 11 bases in the middle. Germline CDR1 SGHDN, CDR2 FVKESK. CDR3 length equals 12 residues. The CDR3 region has the DNA TGTGCCAGCAGCTACACAACCGGTGGCTACACCTTC. It codes for CASSYTTGGYTF.

The chain links TRBV6-5 to TRBJ2-2; D ambiguous. V was shortened by 6 bases and J by 3 bases, with 11 bases between the two germline ends. This CDR3 region has 14 residues. The V gene's germline CDR1 is MNHEY and CDR2 SVGAGI. DNA of the CDR3: TGTGCCAGCAGGCAGACACCAGACACCGGGGAGCTGTTTTTT. It is translated as CASRQTPDTGELFF.

The rearrangement uses TRBV5-4 and TRBJ1-5, with no clear D. Germline CDR1 reads SGHNT; CDR2 reads YYREEE (reference sequence). This CDR3 region has 12 residues. V lost 9 bases to trimming and J lost 6 bases, with 13 bases between them. The DNA for the CDR3 is TGTGCCACCTCCGCTTCCGGTCAGCCCCAGCATTTT. Its translation is CATSASGQPQHF.

The gene calls are TRBV6-5 and TRBJ2-2, with 8 bases lining up with TRBD1. Germline CDR1 reads MNHEY; CDR2 reads SVGAGI. J lost 4 bases, V lost 6 bases, and 7 bases had no gene match. The CDR3 contains 15 residues. CDR3 nucleotide sequence: TGTGCCAGCAGAGAGGGACAGGCAAGCACCGGGGAGCTGTTTTTT. It is translated as CASREGQASTGELFF.

The chain employs TRBV14 and TRBJ2-3; perhaps TRBD1 as D (6 bases). CDR3 length: 14 residues. The germline V gene encodes CDR1 SGHDN and CDR2 FVKESK. The V end was cut by 4 bases, the J end by 2 bases, with 10 bases between. The CDR3 bases are TGTGCCAGCAGCCGACAGGATTACACAGATACGCAGTATTTT. Its protein is CASSRQDYTDTQYF.

This rearrangement joins TRBV27 to TRBJ2-1, with 9 bases matching TRBD2. The germline V gene has CDR1 MNHEY and CDR2 SMNVEV (reference sequence). This CDR3 has 16 amino acids. After removal of 5 bases from V and 10 bases from J, the junction contained 15 bases not matched to a gene. Here the CDR3 DNA reads TGTGCCAGCAGTCCCCGGGGTAGCGGGGGACCGATGGAGCAGTTCTTC. It codes for CASSPRGSGGPMEQFF.

The rearrangement links TRBV13 to TRBJ2-7; D uncertain. Germline V gives CDR1 PRHDT, CDR2 FYEKMQ (reference sequence). Trimming removed 1 base at V and 3 bases at J, with 13 bases between. The length of the CDR3 is 15 residues. CDR3 region: CASSLDPGSSYEQYF. CDR3 in DNA: TGTGCCAGCAGCTTAGACCCTGGGTCAAGCTACGAGCAGTACTTC.

Here the CDR3 reads CSAGLAGGELFF. DNA of the CDR3: TGCAGCGCCGGACTAGCCGGCGGGGAGCTGTTTTTT. The chain uses TRBV29-1 and TRBJ2-2; 8 nucleotides match TRBD2. CDR1 and CDR2 (germline): SQVTM, ANQGSEA. After removal of 7 bases from V and 7 bases from J, the junction contained 5 bases not matched to a gene. The CDR3 spans 12 residues.

The chain links TRBV27 to TRBJ2-6, with 11 bases matching TRBD1. CDR3 length: 18 amino acids. V was clipped by 4 bases and J by 4 bases; unmatched bases: 9. Per germline, CDR1 MNHEY and CDR2 SMNVEV (reference sequence). In nucleotides, the CDR3 is TGTGCCAGCAGTTCAAAAGGACAGGGGGCGCGCGGGGCCAACGTCCTGACTTTC. It is translated as CASSSKGQGARGANVLTF.

The rearrangement uses TRBV5-4 and TRBJ2-7; 7 nucleotides line up with TRBD1. CDR3 length: 15 amino acids. Germline trimming cut 0 bases from V and 0 bases from J; bases unmatched to any gene: 3. Per germline, CDR1 SGHNT and CDR2 YYREEE (reference sequence). CDR3 sequence reads: CASSLGGGVSYEQYF. CDR3 nucleotide sequence: TGTGCCAGCAGCTTGGGAGGGGGCGTCTCCTACGAGCAGTACTTC.

The J gene is TRBJ2-4, the V gene TRBV6-6, with D perhaps TRBD2 (5 bases). Germline V lookup: CDR1 MNHNY, CDR2 SVGAGI (reference sequence). V was cut by 6 bases and J by 10 bases, with 13 bases left in between. The CDR3 covers 12 residues. CDR3: CASSADWGIQYF. The CDR3 DNA reads TGTGCCAGCAGCGCGGACTGGGGAATTCAGTACTTC.

The chain has TRBV19 and TRBJ1-2; D remains unclear. Germline CDR1 is LNHDA and CDR2 is SQIVND (reference sequence). Trimming left V 1 base short and J 4 bases short, with 7 bases between. This CDR3 has 13 amino acids. Here the CDR3 reads CASSIGVGYGYTF. The DNA for the CDR3 is TGTGCCAGTAGTATAGGGGTCGGCTATGGCTACACCTTC.

J is TRBJ2-5 and V is TRBV25-1, with D tentatively TRBD1 (5 bases). Germline values: CDR1 MGHDK, CDR2 SYGVNS. The CDR3 is 14 residues long. The V gene lost 1 base and the J gene lost 4 bases, with 10 bases spanning the gap. CDR3 region: CASSESGSRETQYF. CDR3 nucleotide sequence: TGTGCCAGCAGTGAATCAGGGTCACGAGAGACCCAGTACTTC.